The following is a TCR beta chain sequence with its context. Germline CDR1 SGHDT, CDR2 YYEEEE. The CDR3 spans 17 residues. V shed 5 bases and J 3 bases; nucleotides not matched to a gene: 8. From the RT-PCR reads, TCRdb called clonotypes with MiXCR, one entry per CDR3 protein. The sample consists of about 680,000 distinct CDR3 sequences, about 14% of them appearing once. The sequence was obtained from a female donor in good health, serving as a healthy control. This chain joins TRBV5-6 and TRBJ1-4; 12 bases align to TRBD1. Sequencing was performed on memory CD4+ T cells from blood. CDR3 nucleotides: TGTGCCAGCAGGGCCGGGACAGGGGGCCTCCCTAATGAAAAACTGTTTTTT. Protein sequence: CASRAGTGGLPNEKLFF. Full variable domain (remainder filled in from reference TRBV5-6 and TRBJ1-4): DAGVTQSPTHLIKTRGQQVTLRCSPKSGHDTVSWYQQALGQGPQFIFQYYEEEERQRGNFPDRFSGHQFPNYSSELNVNALLLGDSALYLCASRAGTGGLPNEKLFFGSGTQLSVL.